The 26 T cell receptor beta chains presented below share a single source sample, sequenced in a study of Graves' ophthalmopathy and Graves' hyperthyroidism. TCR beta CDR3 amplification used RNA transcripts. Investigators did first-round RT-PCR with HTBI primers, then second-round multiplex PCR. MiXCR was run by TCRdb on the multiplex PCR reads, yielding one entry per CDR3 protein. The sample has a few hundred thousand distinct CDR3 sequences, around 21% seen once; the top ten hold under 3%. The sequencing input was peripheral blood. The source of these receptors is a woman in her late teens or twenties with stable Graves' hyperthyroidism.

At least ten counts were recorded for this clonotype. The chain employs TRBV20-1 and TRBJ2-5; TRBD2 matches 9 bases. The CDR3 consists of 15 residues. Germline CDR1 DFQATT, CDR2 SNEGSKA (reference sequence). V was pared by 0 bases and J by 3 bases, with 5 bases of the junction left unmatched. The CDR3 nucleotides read TGCAGTGCTAGAGATGGCGGGAGGGCCAAAGAGACCCAGTACTTC. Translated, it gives CSARDGGRAKETQYF.

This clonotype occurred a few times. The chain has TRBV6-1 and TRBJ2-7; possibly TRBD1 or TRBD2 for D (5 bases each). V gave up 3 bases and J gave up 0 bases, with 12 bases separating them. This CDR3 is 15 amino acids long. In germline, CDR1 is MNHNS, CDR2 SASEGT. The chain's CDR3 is CASSDPGTDSYEQYF. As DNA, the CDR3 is TGTGCCAGCAGTGACCCCGGGACCGACTCCTACGAGCAGTACTTC.

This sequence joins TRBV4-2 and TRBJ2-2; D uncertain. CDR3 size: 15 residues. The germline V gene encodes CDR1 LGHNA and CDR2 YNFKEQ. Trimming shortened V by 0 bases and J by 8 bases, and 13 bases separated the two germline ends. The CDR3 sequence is CASSQEDDLGGELFF. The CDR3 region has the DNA TGTGCCAGCAGCCAAGAGGACGATCTTGGAGGGGAGCTGTTTTTT.

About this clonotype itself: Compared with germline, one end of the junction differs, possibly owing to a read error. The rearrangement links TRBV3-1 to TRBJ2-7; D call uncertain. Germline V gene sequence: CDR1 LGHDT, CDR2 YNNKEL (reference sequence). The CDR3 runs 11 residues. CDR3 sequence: CVSSQFREQYF. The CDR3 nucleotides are TGTGTCAGCAGCCAATTCCGCGAGCAGTACTTC.

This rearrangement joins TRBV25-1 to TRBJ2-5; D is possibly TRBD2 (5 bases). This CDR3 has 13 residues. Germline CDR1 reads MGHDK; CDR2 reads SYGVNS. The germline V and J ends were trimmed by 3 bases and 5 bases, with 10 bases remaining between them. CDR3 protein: CASSEDSWETQYF. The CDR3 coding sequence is TGTGCCAGCAGTGAGGACTCCTGGGAGACCCAGTACTTC.

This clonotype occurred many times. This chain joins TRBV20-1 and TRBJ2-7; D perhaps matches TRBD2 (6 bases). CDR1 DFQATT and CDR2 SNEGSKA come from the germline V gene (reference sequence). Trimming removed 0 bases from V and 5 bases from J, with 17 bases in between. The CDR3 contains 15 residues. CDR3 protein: CSARDFAGRGDEQYF. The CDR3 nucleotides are TGCAGTGCTAGAGATTTTGCCGGGAGAGGGGACGAGCAGTACTTC.

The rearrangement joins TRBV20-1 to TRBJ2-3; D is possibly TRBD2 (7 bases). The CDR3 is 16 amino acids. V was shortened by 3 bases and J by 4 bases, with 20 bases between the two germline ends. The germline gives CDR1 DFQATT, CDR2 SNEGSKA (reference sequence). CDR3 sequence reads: CSARGGGSSSSDTQYF. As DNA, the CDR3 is TGCAGTGCTAGGGGGGGCGGGAGCTCTTCCTCAGATACGCAGTATTTT.

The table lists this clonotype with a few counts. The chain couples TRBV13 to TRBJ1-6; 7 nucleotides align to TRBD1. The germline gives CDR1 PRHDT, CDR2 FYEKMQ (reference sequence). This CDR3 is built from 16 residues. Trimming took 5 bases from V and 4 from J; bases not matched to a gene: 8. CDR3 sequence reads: CASSTPQGLYNSPLHF. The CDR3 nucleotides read TGTGCCAGCAGCACACCACAGGGGCTTTATAATTCACCCCTCCACTTT.

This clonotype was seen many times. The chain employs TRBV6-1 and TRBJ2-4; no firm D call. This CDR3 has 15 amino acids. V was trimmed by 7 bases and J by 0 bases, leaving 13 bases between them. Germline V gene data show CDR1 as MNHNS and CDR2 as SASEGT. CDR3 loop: CASTSKAAAKNIQYF. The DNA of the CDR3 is TGTGCCAGCACCTCCAAGGCAGCAGCCAAAAACATTCAGTACTTC.

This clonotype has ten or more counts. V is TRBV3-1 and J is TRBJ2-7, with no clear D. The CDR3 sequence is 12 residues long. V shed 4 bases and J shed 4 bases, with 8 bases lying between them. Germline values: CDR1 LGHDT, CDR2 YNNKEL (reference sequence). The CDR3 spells CASSPGQYEQYF. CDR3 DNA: TGTGCCAGCAGCCCCGGCCAATACGAGCAGTACTTC.

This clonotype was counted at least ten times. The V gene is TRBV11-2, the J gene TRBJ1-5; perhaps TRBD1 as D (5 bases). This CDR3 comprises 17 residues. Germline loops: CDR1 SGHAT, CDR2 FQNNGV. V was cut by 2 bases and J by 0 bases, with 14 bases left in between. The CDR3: CASSLSGTGYSNQPQHF. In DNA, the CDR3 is TGTGCCAGCAGCTTATCCGGGACGGGCTATAGCAATCAGCCCCAGCATTTT.

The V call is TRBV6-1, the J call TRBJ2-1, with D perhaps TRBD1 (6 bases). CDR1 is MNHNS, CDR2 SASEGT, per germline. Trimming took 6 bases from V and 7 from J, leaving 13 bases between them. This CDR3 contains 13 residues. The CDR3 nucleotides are TGTGCCAGCAGCCTCGGACAGACGAATGAGCAGTTCTTC. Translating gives CASSLGQTNEQFF.

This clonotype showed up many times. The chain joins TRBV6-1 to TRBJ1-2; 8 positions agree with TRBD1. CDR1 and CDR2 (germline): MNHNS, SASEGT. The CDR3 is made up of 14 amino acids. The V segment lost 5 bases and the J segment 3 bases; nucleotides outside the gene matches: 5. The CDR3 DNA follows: TGTGCCAGCAGTCCGACAGGGGTTGACTATGGCTACACCTTC. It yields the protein CASSPTGVDYGYTF.

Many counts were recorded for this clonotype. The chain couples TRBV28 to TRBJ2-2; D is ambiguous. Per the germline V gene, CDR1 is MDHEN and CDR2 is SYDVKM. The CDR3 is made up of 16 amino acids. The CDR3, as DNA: TGTGGGGCCCCTCTCCCTGAAGACGAGCCCACCGGGGAGCTGTTTTTT. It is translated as CGAPLPEDEPTGELFF.

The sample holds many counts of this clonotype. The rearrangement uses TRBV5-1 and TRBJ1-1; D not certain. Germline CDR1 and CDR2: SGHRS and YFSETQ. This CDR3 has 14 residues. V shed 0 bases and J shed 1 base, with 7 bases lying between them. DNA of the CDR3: TGCGCCAGCAGCTTGGAACGGGGGAACACTGAAGCTTTCTTT. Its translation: CASSLERGNTEAFF. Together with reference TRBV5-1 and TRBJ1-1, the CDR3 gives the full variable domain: KAGVTQTPRYLIKTRGQQVTLSCSPISGHRSVSWYQQTPGQGLQFLFEYFSETQRNKGNFPGRFSGRQFSNSRSEMNVSTLELGDSALYLCASSLERGNTEAFFGQGTRLTVV.

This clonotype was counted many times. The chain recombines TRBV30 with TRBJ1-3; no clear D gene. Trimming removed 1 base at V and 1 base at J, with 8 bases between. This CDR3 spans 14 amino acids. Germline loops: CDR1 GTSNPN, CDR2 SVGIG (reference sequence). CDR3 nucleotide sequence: TGTGCCTGGAGTGCCGGGTGGTCTGGAAACACCATATATTTT. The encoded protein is CAWSAGWSGNTIYF.

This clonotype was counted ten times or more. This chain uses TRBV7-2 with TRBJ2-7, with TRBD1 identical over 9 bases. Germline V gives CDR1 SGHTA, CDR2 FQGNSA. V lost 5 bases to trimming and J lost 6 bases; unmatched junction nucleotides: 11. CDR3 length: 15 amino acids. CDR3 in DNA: TGTGCCAGCAGCAGACCGGGACAGGGCGCCGTCGAGCAGTACTTC. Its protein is CASSRPGQGAVEQYF.

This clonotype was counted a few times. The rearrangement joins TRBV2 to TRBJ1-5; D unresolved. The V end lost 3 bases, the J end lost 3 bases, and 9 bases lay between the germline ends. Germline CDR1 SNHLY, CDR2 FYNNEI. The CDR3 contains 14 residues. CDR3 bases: TGTGCCAGCAGTGATAGGGCCCCCAATCAGCCCCAGCATTTT. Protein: CASSDRAPNQPQHF.

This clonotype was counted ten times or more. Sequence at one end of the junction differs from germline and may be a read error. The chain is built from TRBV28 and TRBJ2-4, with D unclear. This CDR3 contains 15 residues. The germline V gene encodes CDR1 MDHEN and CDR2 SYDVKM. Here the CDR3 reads CASSPLEVAKNIKYF. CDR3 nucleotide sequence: TGTGCCAGCAGTCCCCTCGAGGTAGCCAAAAACATTAAGTACTTC.

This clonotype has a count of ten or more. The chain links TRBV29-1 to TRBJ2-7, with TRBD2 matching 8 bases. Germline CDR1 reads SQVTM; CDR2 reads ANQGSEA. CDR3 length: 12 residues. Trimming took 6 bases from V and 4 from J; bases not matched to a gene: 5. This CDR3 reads CSVGSGSYEQYF. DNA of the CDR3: TGCAGCGTAGGAAGCGGGAGTTACGAGCAGTACTTC.

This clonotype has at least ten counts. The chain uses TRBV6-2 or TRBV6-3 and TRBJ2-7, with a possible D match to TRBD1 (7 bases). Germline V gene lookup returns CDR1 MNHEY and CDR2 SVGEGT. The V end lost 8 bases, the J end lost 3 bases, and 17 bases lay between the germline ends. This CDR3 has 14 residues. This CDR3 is CASDRGTEIYEQYF. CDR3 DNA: TGTGCCAGCGACCGCGGGACAGAGATCTACGAGCAGTACTTC.

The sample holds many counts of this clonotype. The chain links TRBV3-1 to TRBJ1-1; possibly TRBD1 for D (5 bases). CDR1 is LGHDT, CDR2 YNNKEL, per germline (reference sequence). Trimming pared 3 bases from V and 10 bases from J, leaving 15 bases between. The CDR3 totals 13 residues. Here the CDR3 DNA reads TGTGCCAGCAGCCAGACCCTGGGGGGATCAGCTTTCTTT. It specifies CASSQTLGGSAFF.

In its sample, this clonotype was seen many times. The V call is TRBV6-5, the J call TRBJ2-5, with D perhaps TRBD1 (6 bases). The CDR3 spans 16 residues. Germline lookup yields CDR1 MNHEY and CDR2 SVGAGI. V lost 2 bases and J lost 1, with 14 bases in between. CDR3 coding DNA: TGTGCCAGCAGTTACAGCGTCAGGGGTCCCCAAGAGACCCAGTACTTC. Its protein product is CASSYSVRGPQETQYF.

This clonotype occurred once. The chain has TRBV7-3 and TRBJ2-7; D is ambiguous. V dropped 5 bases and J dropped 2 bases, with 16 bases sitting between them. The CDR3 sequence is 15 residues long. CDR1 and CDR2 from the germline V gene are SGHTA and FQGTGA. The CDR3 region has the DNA TGTGCCAGCAGCCCAGGCAGCAACGGGCCCTACGAGCAGTACGTC. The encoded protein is CASSPGSNGPYEQYV.

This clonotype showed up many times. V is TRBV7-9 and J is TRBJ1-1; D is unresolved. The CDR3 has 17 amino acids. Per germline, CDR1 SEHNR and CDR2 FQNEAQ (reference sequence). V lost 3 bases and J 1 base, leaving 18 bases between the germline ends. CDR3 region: CASSFSRPGGTNTEAFF. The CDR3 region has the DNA TGTGCCAGCAGCTTTTCTCGTCCGGGAGGAACGAACACTGAAGCTTTCTTT.

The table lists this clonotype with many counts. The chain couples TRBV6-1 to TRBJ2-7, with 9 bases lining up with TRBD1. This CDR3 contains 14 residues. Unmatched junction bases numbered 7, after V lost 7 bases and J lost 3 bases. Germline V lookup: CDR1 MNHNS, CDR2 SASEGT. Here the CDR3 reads CASMTWTGVYEQYF. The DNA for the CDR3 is TGTGCCAGCATGACCTGGACAGGGGTCTACGAGCAGTACTTC.